This entry describes one T cell receptor beta chain. Its cognate antigen is unknown. This entry comes from a study of T cell responses to AZD1222 COVID-19 vaccine. Overall study results and limits: It should be noted that donors were predominantly white British and more often female, and clonal diversity was possibly underestimated. Nearly half of unique spike-specific TCRs reportedly avoided B.1.351 and B.1.1.7 mutated regions.

Here immunoSEQ multiplex PCR was the method, and the copy in TCRdb shows in-frame clones only, minus some. The sample shows some 200,000 clones, under 95% of them seen only once. CDR3 size: 14 residues. Trimming took off 5 bases at V and 3 bases at J, with 11 bases between the two ends. From germline, CDR1 is LGHDT and CDR2 YNNKEL (reference sequence). The rearrangement links TRBV3-1 (or the pseudogene TRBV3-2) to TRBJ1-5; D is perhaps TRBD1 (6 bases). Sequencing was performed on peripheral blood, taken 28 days after the second AZD1222 dose. The receptor comes from an adult who received the AZD1222 COVID-19 vaccine. This chain's CDR3 is CASSNTGTNQPQHF. The CDR3 DNA follows: TGTGCCAGCAGCAATACAGGGACCAATCAGCCCCAGCATTTT.